Listed here is a single T cell receptor beta chain. This sample was included in a study of blood T cell repertoires in COVID-19. Germline lookup yields CDR1 SQVTM and CDR2 ANQGSEA. With 6 bases removed from V and 2 bases from J, the gap between germline ends came to 16 bases. The CDR3 runs 14 residues. TCRdb keeps only in-frame clones here, not all; method: immunoSEQ multiplex PCR. The table includes approximately 190,000 clones, approximately 82% detected once. The chain couples TRBV29-1 to TRBJ1-1, with a possible D match to TRBD1 (6 bases). The sequence was collected from a human donor with acute or convalescent COVID-19. The donor label of this sample is uncertain. Sequencing was done on a sample of peripheral blood. The CDR3 nucleotides read TGCAGCGTGTACCGACAGGCGGTAAACACTGAAGCTTTCTTT. It codes for CSVYRQAVNTEAFF.